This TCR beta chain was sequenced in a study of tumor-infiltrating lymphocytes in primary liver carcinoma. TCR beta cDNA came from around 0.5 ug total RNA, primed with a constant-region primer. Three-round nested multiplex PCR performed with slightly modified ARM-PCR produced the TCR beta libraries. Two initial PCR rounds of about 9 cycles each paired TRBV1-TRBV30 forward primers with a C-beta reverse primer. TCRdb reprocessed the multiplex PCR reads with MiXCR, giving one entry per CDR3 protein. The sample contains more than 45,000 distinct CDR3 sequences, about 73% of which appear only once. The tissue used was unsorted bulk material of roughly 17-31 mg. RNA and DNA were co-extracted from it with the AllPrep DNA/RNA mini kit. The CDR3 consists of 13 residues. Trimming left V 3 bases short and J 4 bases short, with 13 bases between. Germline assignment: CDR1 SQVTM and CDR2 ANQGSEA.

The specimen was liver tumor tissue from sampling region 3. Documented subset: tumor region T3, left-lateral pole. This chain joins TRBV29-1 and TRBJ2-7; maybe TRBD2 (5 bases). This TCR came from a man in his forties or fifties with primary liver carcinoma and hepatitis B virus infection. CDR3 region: CSVESVLGYEQYF. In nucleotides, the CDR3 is TGCAGCGTTGAGTCGGTACTAGGTTACGAGCAGTACTTC.